These 10 T cell receptor beta chains were sequenced from one sample in a study of OX40 agonist ivuxolimab in advanced cancers. Profiling relied on immunoSEQ multiplex PCR, and the TCRdb table lists in-frame clones only, not all of them. The sample records about 58,000 clones, about 86% being singletons. Material: CD4+ or CD8+ T cells sorted from blood, obtained in a trial of the OX40 agonist ivuxolimab. These receptors all come from an adult with an advanced solid tumor such as melanoma, head and neck, liver or kidney cancer.

This clone appeared once. The rearrangement joins TRBV10-3 to TRBJ1-5, with D unresolved. In germline, CDR1 is ENHRY, CDR2 SYGVKD. V lost 2 bases, J lost 0 bases, and 5 bases lay in between. The CDR3 length is 14 residues. Written as DNA, the CDR3 is TGTGCCATCAGTGAGGGCGCTAGCAATCAGCCCCAGCATTTT. Translation gives CAISEGASNQPQHF.

The chain uses TRBV27 and TRBJ1-5; weak D call: TRBD1 (6 bases). The CDR3 length is 14 residues. Per the germline V gene, CDR1 is MNHEY and CDR2 is SMNVEV (reference sequence). V lost 1 base, J lost 5 bases, and 9 bases lay in between. The CDR3 nucleotides are TGTGCCAGCAGTTTATTCAGGGGACATCAGCCCCAGCATTTT. Its translation: CASSLFRGHQPQHF.

The chain recombines TRBV15 with TRBJ1-2, with D perhaps TRBD1 (6 bases). CDR1 and CDR2 (germline): LNHNV, YYDKDF (reference sequence). The CDR3 runs 15 residues. Trimming removed 0 bases at V and 4 bases at J, with 12 bases between. The CDR3 bases are TGTGCCACCAGCAGAGATCACAGGGCAGGCTATGGCTACACCTTC. It is translated as CATSRDHRAGYGYTF. The full variable domain, completed using reference TRBV15 and TRBJ1-2, is DAMVIQNPRYQVTQFGKPVTLSCSQTLNHNVMYWYQQKSSQAPKLLFHYYDKDFNNEADTPDNFQSRRPNTSFCFLDIRSPGLGDTAMYLCATSRDHRAGYGYTFGSGTRLTVV.

The CDR3 region is CASSFRRQGRNTEAFF. The CDR3 nucleotides are TGTGCCAGCAGCTTTCGTCGACAGGGCCGGAACACTGAAGCTTTCTTT. The V gene is TRBV7-2, the J gene TRBJ1-1, with 7 bases lining up with TRBD1. V shed 3 bases, J shed 1 base, and the junction held 8 bases outside the gene matches. This CDR3 spans 16 amino acids. Germline V gene lookup returns CDR1 SGHTA and CDR2 FQGNSA.

The chain combines TRBV6-5 with TRBJ1-2, with 8 bases identical to TRBD1. V gave up 6 bases and J gave up 8 bases; unmatched junction bases: 8. This CDR3 region has 13 residues. CDR1 is MNHEY, CDR2 SVGAGI, per germline. CDR3 sequence (DNA): TGTGCCAGCAGCCCCGGGACAGGTCGGGGCTACACCTTC. This gives the protein CASSPGTGRGYTF.

The chain uses TRBV11-3 and TRBJ2-2, with a possible D match to TRBD2 (6 bases). Germline values: CDR1 SGHNT, CDR2 YENEEA. The CDR3 consists of 15 residues. Trimming stripped 3 bases from V and 0 bases from J, with 8 bases between. CDR3 in amino acids: CASSFGGSNTGELFF. The DNA for the CDR3 is TGTGCCAGCAGCTTTGGGGGGTCGAACACCGGGGAGCTGTTTTTT.

The rearrangement joins TRBV28 to TRBJ2-7; a possible D gene is TRBD2 (6 bases). Trimming cost V 3 bases and J 6 bases, with 18 bases left between them. CDR1 is MDHEN and CDR2 is SYDVKM in the germline V gene. The CDR3 covers 15 residues. The CDR3 region is CASSFGGSRIGEQYF. The CDR3 nucleotides are TGTGCCAGCAGTTTCGGAGGGTCACGGATCGGCGAGCAGTACTTC.

The CDR3 loop is CASSLIGFYGYTF. CDR3 DNA: TGTGCCAGCAGCTTAATAGGATTCTATGGCTACACCTTC. V gene TRBV7-2 combines with J gene TRBJ1-2; D not certain. The CDR3 has 13 residues. CDR1 SGHTA and CDR2 FQGNSA come from the germline V gene. Trimming took off 2 bases at V and 4 bases at J, with 8 bases between the two ends.

This CDR3 is CASSLAATNEKLFF. The CDR3 DNA follows: TGCGCCAGCAGCTTGGCAGCAACTAATGAAAAACTGTTTTTT. The chain recombines TRBV5-1 with TRBJ1-4, with unresolved D. Per the germline V gene, CDR1 is SGHRS and CDR2 is YFSETQ. Trimming left V 0 bases short and J 0 bases short, with 3 bases between. The CDR3 is made up of 14 amino acids.

This sequence joins TRBV29-1 and TRBJ2-1; 8 bases agree with TRBD1. The CDR3 is 14 residues long. The V gene's germline CDR1 is SQVTM and CDR2 ANQGSEA. The V gene end was trimmed by 5 bases and the J gene end by 3 bases; junction bases not matched to a gene: 6. The CDR3, as DNA: TGCAGCGTTCAGGACAGGGCCGTCTACAATGAGCAGTTCTTC. It yields the protein CSVQDRAVYNEQFF.